The 12 T cell receptor beta chains presented below share a single source sample, sequenced in a study of cytomegalovirus exposure and HLA in healthy donors. The PCR was carried out with 60 Vbeta primers and 13 Jbeta primers. Sequenced by immunoSEQ multiplex PCR; TCRdb stores in-frame clones only, minus some. The sample carries 150,000 to 200,000 clones, 68% recorded once. What was sequenced was PBMCs. These receptors were collected from a woman between 18 and 30 years old in good health and CMV-seropositive.

The genes are TRBV14 and TRBJ2-7, with TRBD1 matching over 9 bases. This CDR3 has 15 residues. V was clipped by 6 bases and J by 2 bases; unmatched bases: 8. CDR1 and CDR2 (germline): SGHDN, FVKESK. The CDR3 DNA is TGTGCCAGCAGACCCCGGGACAGGGCCCCCTACGAGCAGTACTTC. Amino acid sequence: CASRPRDRAPYEQYF.

The V gene is TRBV5-6, the J gene TRBJ1-3, with a possible D match to TRBD1 (5 bases). Trimming left V 2 bases short and J 0 bases short, with 12 bases between. The CDR3 length is 16 residues. Germline loops: CDR1 SGHDT, CDR2 YYEEEE. CDR3 sequence reads: CASSFGHRPSGNTIYF. The CDR3 nucleotides are TGTGCCAGCAGCTTTGGGCACAGGCCCTCTGGAAACACCATATATTTT.

The chain links TRBV18 to TRBJ2-5; 8 bases are shared with TRBD2. Germline V gene sequence: CDR1 KGHSH, CDR2 LQKENI. The CDR3 length is 15 residues. J lost 1 base, V lost 0 bases, and 1 base had no gene match. The CDR3 is CASSPPLAAQETQYF. The DNA for the CDR3 is TGTGCCAGCTCACCACCACTAGCGGCCCAAGAGACCCAGTACTTC.

The chain links TRBV27 to TRBJ1-1; no clear D gene. CDR1 and CDR2 (germline): MNHEY, SMNVEV (reference sequence). The length of the CDR3 is 13 residues. The ends were cut back, 1 base at V and 4 bases at J, with 7 bases in the middle. The CDR3 DNA follows: TGTGCCAGCAGTTTATTCGGAGGCACTGAAGCTTTCTTT. Its translation: CASSLFGGTEAFF.

The chain carries TRBV7-2 and TRBJ1-2, with a possible D match to TRBD1 (5 bases). Trimming shortened V by 4 bases and J by 7 bases, and 13 bases separated the two germline ends. The CDR3 covers 13 residues. Germline values: CDR1 SGHTA, CDR2 FQGNSA. The DNA for the CDR3 is TGTGCCAGCAGCTCCCTAAGGGGCGGTGGCTACACCTTC. Its translation: CASSSLRGGGYTF. The whole variable domain, remainder taken from reference TRBV7-2 and TRBJ1-2, is GAGVSQSPSNKVTEKGKDVELRCDPISGHTALYWYRQSLGQGLEFLIYFQGNSAPDKSGLPSDRFSAERTGGSVSTLTIQRTQQEDSAVYLCASSSLRGGGYTFGSGTRLTVV.

Concerning this clone itself: At one boundary the junction diverges from the germline segment, which might be a read error. The CDR3 sequence: CASGYNSSPSQGYTF. CDR3 coding DNA: TGTGCCAGCGGTTACAACAGCTCCCCCAGCCAAGGCTACACCTTC. The chain is built from TRBV6-5 and TRBJ1-2; D is undetermined. The V gene's germline CDR1 is MNHEY and CDR2 SVGAGI. CDR3 length: 15 residues.

V is TRBV11-3 and J is TRBJ2-1; D is unresolved. The length of the CDR3 is 12 residues. Trimming shortened V by 5 bases and J by 5 bases, and 7 bases separated the two germline ends. Looked up from germline, CDR1 is SGHNT and CDR2 is YENEEA. The CDR3 DNA reads as TGTGCCAGCAGCCCCCAGGACAATGAGCAGTTCTTC. Translated, it gives CASSPQDNEQFF.

The genes are TRBV28 and TRBJ1-2; maybe TRBD1 (6 bases). The germline CDR1 and CDR2 sequences are MDHEN and SYDVKM. V was clipped by 2 bases and J by 8 bases, with 15 bases between them. There are 14 residues in the CDR3. The CDR3 protein is CASSLPLQGRGYTF. CDR3 sequence (DNA): TGTGCCAGCAGTTTACCACTACAGGGACGGGGCTACACCTTC.

The rearrangement uses TRBV5-4 and TRBJ2-1; 8 nucleotides align to TRBD2. V lost 3 bases and J lost 9; bases outside the gene matches: 5. Per the germline V gene, CDR1 is SGHNT and CDR2 is YYREEE (reference sequence). The CDR3 is 13 amino acids. The CDR3: CASSSGLEVEQFF. CDR3 in DNA: TGTGCCAGCAGCTCGGGACTAGAGGTTGAGCAGTTCTTC.

V is TRBV28 and J is TRBJ1-6, with 7 bases identical to TRBD1. V was pared by 10 bases and J by 7 bases, with 19 bases of the junction left unmatched. This CDR3 region has 17 residues. CDR1 and CDR2 (germline): MDHEN, SYDVKM. Here the CDR3 reads CATRSQTGKRKNSPLHF. The DNA for the CDR3 is TGTGCCACCAGGTCCCAGACAGGGAAGAGGAAAAATTCACCCCTCCACTTT.

This CDR3 is CASSFTSLGETQYF. The CDR3 DNA reads as TGTGCCAGCAGCTTCACTAGCCTCGGGGAGACCCAGTACTTC. The rearrangement links TRBV11-2 to TRBJ2-5; tentative D call: TRBD2 (6 bases). Trimming removed 3 bases at V and 5 bases at J, with 13 bases between. The germline CDR1 and CDR2 sequences are SGHAT and FQNNGV. This CDR3 comprises 14 residues. Based on the CDR3 plus reference TRBV11-2 and TRBJ2-5, the full variable domain is EAGVAQSPRYKIIEKRQSVAFWCNPISGHATLYWYQQILGQGPKLLIQFQNNGVVDDSQLPKDRFSAERLKGVDSTLKIQPAKLEDSAVYLCASSFTSLGETQYFGPGTRLLVL.

V usage is TRBV5-1 and J usage is TRBJ1-3; possible D gene TRBD1, 5 bases. The CDR3 loop spans 15 amino acids. Trimming removed 0 bases from V and 5 bases from J, with 12 bases in between. CDR1 and CDR2 (germline): SGHRS, YFSETQ. Here the CDR3 reads CASSLEGQQRNTIYF. CDR3 in DNA: TGCGCCAGCAGCTTGGAGGGGCAGCAGAGAAACACCATATATTTT. Supplemented by reference TRBV5-1 and TRBJ1-3, the full variable domain reads KAGVTQTPRYLIKTRGQQVTLSCSPISGHRSVSWYQQTPGQGLQFLFEYFSETQRNKGNFPGRFSGRQFSNSRSEMNVSTLELGDSALYLCASSLEGQQRNTIYFGEGSWLTVV.